One sample yielded the 13 T cell receptor beta chains listed below, sequenced in a study of Graves' ophthalmopathy and Graves' hyperthyroidism (dated by TCRdb to the late 2010s). Sequencing took place on an Illumina HiSeq 2000. For repertoire sequencing, TCR beta CDR3 regions were amplified from RNA transcripts. A first-round RT-PCR used HTBI primers with the Qiagen OneStep RT-PCR kit, followed by a second-round multiplex PCR, size selection and purification. TCRdb took the public reads, trimmed them with fastp at Q25, ran MiXCR for clone calling and kept in-frame beta chains. Rows are combined by CDR3 protein, so each entry shows the most common genes and DNA. For this sample there are 600,000 to 650,000 distinct CDR3 sequences; about 20% appear just once. The ten largest account for roughly 7.4% of the sample. Source material: peripheral blood. These receptors all stem from a woman under 30 with stable Graves' hyperthyroidism. Some clones in this sample may be carry-over from other donors' samples. Donor details come from another sample of the same person, matched by shared clones.

This clonotype appeared many times. The chain links TRBV11-2 to TRBJ1-2, with 7 positions matching TRBD1. V was clipped by 5 bases and J by 4 bases; unmatched bases: 16. The CDR3 runs to 17 residues. Germline values: CDR1 SGHAT, CDR2 FQNNGV. The CDR3 DNA follows: TGTGCCAGCAGCCCAATCGTGAGGACAGGAGCTAGCTATGGCTACACCTTC. It yields the protein CASSPIVRTGASYGYTF.

This clonotype appeared many times. The V and J genes are TRBV27 and TRBJ1-5, with 7 bases lining up with TRBD1. From germline, CDR1 is MNHEY and CDR2 SMNVEV (reference sequence). The J segment lost 2 bases and the V segment lost 5 bases, leaving 6 bases of the junction unmatched. CDR3 size: 15 residues. In DNA, the CDR3 is TGTGCCAGCAGTGAGAGACAGGGAGGCAATCAGCCCCAGCATTTT. Amino acid sequence: CASSERQGGNQPQHF.

V and J are TRBV29-1 and TRBJ2-5, with D perhaps matching TRBD1 (5 bases). CDR1 is SQVTM, CDR2 ANQGSEA, per germline. V was shortened by 0 bases and J by 4 bases, with 9 bases between the two germline ends. This CDR3 spans 13 amino acids. The CDR3 DNA is TGCAGCGTTGAAGAGGGGCTTGTAGAGACCCAGTACTTC. Its translation is CSVEEGLVETQYF.

This clonotype was found many times. This chain links TRBV6-5 with TRBJ1-5; the D is unclear. V lost 5 bases and J lost 3, with 8 bases in between. The CDR3 has 13 amino acids. Germline V gene lookup returns CDR1 MNHEY and CDR2 SVGAGI. The CDR3 loop reads CASSRVFNQPQHF. CDR3 coding DNA: TGTGCCAGCAGTCGCGTCTTCAATCAGCCCCAGCATTTT.

This clonotype was recorded at least ten times. The CDR3 sequence: CASSPQGGGLHEQYF. The CDR3 DNA is TGTGCCAGCAGTCCTCAGGGGGGAGGCCTTCACGAGCAGTACTTC. The chain recombines TRBV6-2 or TRBV6-3 with TRBJ2-7; D possibly corresponds to TRBD1 (7 bases). The CDR3 is made up of 15 amino acids. Germline V gives CDR1 MNHEY, CDR2 SVGEGT. Trimming removed 5 bases from V and 5 bases from J, with 19 bases in between.

This clonotype occurred many times. J is TRBJ1-1 and V is TRBV10-3; 7 bases line up with TRBD1. With V trimmed by 6 bases and J by 3 bases, 4 bases remained unmatched. The CDR3 totals 13 residues. In germline, CDR1 is ENHRY, CDR2 SYGVKD. The CDR3 nucleotides read TGTGCCATCAGGTTTGGACAGGACACTGAAGCTTTCTTT. Amino acids: CAIRFGQDTEAFF.

Many counts were recorded for this clonotype. This chain links TRBV5-1 with TRBJ1-1, with D perhaps TRBD1 (5 bases). CDR1 and CDR2 (germline): SGHRS, YFSETQ. This CDR3 has 15 amino acids. The V gene lost 5 bases and the J gene lost 0 bases, with 14 bases spanning the gap. CDR3 in DNA: TGCGCCAGCAGATCTCTGCAGGGCTTGAACACTGAAGCTTTCTTT. This encodes CASRSLQGLNTEAFF.

This chain uses TRBV12-3 or TRBV12-4 with TRBJ2-5; D remains unclear. V lost 6 bases and J 2 bases, leaving 13 bases between the germline ends. The length of the CDR3 is 14 residues. The DNA of the CDR3 is TGTGCCAGCAGCCAACCGACGGTACAAGAGACCCAGTACTTC. It encodes CASSQPTVQETQYF.

This clonotype was observed at least ten times. CDR3 DNA sequence: TGTGCCTGGCATGCCCAGGAGAGAAAAACGGCTCAGCCCCAGCATTTT. Its protein product is CAWHAQERKTAQPQHF. The rearrangement joins TRBV14 to TRBJ1-5, with D unclear. The V end was cut by 11 bases, the J end by 6 bases, with 26 bases between. In germline, CDR1 is SGHDN, CDR2 FVKESK. The CDR3 has 16 amino acids.

At least ten counts were recorded for this clonotype. The chain uses TRBV6-1 and TRBJ1-1; D possibly corresponds to TRBD1 (6 bases). The germline CDR1 and CDR2 sequences are MNHNS and SASEGT. The CDR3 runs to 17 residues. Trimming took off 0 bases at V and 4 bases at J, with 18 bases between the two ends. CDR3 loop: CASSEAFPGVVGTEAFF. DNA for the CDR3: TGTGCCAGCAGTGAAGCCTTTCCAGGGGTGGTGGGCACTGAAGCTTTCTTT.

This rearrangement joins TRBV7-8 to TRBJ1-3, with no clear D. With 1 base removed from V and 3 bases from J, the gap between germline ends came to 10 bases. The germline CDR1 and CDR2 sequences are SGHVS and FQNEAQ. The CDR3 loop spans 15 amino acids. The DNA of the CDR3 is TGTGCCAGCAGCTTAGAACCAGGCTTTGGAAACACCATATATTTT. Protein: CASSLEPGFGNTIYF.

This clonotype was seen ten or more times. The chain links TRBV20-1 to TRBJ2-5; 8 bases are a match to TRBD2. V was clipped by 5 bases and J by 4 bases; unmatched bases: 6. There are 13 residues in the CDR3. Germline CDR1 reads DFQATT; CDR2 reads SNEGSKA (reference sequence). The CDR3: CSAVGLAGETQYF. In nucleotides, the CDR3 is TGCAGTGCTGTCGGACTAGCAGGAGAGACCCAGTACTTC.

At least ten counts were recorded for this clonotype. Since a much larger clone is just one base distant, this may be a read error. The J gene is TRBJ2-5, the V gene TRBV6-1; 7 nucleotides agree with TRBD1. Looked up from germline, CDR1 is MNHNS and CDR2 is SASEGT. This CDR3 has 14 amino acids. Here the CDR3 reads CAGSELGQYETQYF. The CDR3 DNA is TGTGCCGGCAGTGAATTGGGACAGTACGAGACCCAGTACTTC.